Here is one TCR beta chain with its context. What this receptor recognizes is not known. Per-nucleotide qualities are absent, and no much larger clonotype sits a single base away. The entry originates in a study of blood T cell repertoires in COVID-19 (dated by TCRdb to 2018 to 2021). For the study in its entirety: The collaborator samples originated in the United States, Italy and Spain and spanned the acute and convalescent phases of COVID-19. The prospective study material was composed of cDNA or gDNA derived from T cells, B-cell-depleted T cells, or PBMCs. Deeply sampled blood TCRbeta repertoires from subjects exposed to, actively infected with, or recovered from COVID-19 were included in the dataset. The repertoires were released in a freely available public database intended as a resource for research on the immune response to SARS-CoV-2. The samples were drawn from the first 160 participants of the ongoing ImmuneRACE study and from 1,254 subjects provided by 6 global collaborators. A de-identified subject ID, COVID-19 status, age in years and sex were almost always included in the sample metadata. HLA class I and class II types, where available, came from metadata supplied by the sample provider rather than from assay-based typing.

The immunoSEQ Assay, a bias-controlled multiplex PCR, was used to amplify TCRbeta CDR3 regions from genomic DNA. The authors processed their data as follows. The number of nucleated cells in each sample was estimated by amplification of reference gene primers within the assay. Sequence reads were collapsed and filtered to measure the absolute abundance of every unique TCRbeta CDR3 rearrangement. For each sample, productive Simpson clonality was calculated as the square root of Simpson's diversity index over productive rearrangements. TCRdb stores this immuneACCESS table with in-frame sequences only. Part of the clones is absent; in the studies checked, under half of the shortfall reflects unresolved V genes, and no reason is known for the rest. V and J calls and clone size come straight from that table; D and trimming were deduced from the DNA. Across this sample there are approximately 110,000 clones, with 65% to 80% seen only once. The top ten hold approximately 22% of the sample.

Whole blood was collected in K2EDTA tubes by collaborating institutions according to the institutions' own protocols. For TCRbeta analysis, collaborators shipped samples as frozen whole blood, isolated PBMCs, or DNA extracted from either of those sample types. The germline V gene specifies SNHLY as CDR1 and FYNNEI as CDR2. The cysteine opens and the phenylalanine closes a CDR3 of 13 amino acids. CDR3 DNA is the only sequence kept; it has 39 bases, read in frame from the first base. The V end gives up 6 bases and the J end 1 base, leaving 1 base in the junction not matched to a gene. On the study overall, not on this receptor specifically: The amount of clinical and demographic metadata varied by source and participant and was provided uncurated.

The receptor was derived from a man between 65 and 85 years old with active or convalescent COVID-19. The V and J segments used are TRBV2 and TRBJ1-1; 8 central bases correspond to TRBD1. The specimen was peripheral blood. At the DNA level, the sequence is TGTGCCAGCAGGGGGACAGGGAACACTGAAGCTTTCTTT. Protein translation: CASRGTGNTEAFF.